The clone carrying this TCR beta chain turned up a few times. Its matching antigen is unknown. These data originate in a study of CD8+CD57+ T cells in acquired aplastic anemia. At the level of the study: CD4+ and CD8+ cells, once sorted, gave DNA averaging about 3 ug. Overall study results and limits: Shared by patients and controls, 25 to 30 CD8+ CDR3s were abundant in patients.

V lost 7 bases to trimming and J lost 5 bases; unmatched junction nucleotides: 13. CDR1 is LNHDA and CDR2 is SQIVND in the germline V gene (reference sequence). This CDR3 has 15 residues. CDR3 and TCR beta VDJ profiling relied on genomic DNA as the template. TCRdb independently ran MiXCR on the reads; one entry per CDR3 protein. Among some 180,000 distinct CDR3 sequences listed, nearly 65% were seen once. Selection for sequencing was limited to patients who had shown CD8+CD57+ cell expansion by flow cytometry. The patients all had a severe acquired aplastic anemia diagnosis. The V and J genes are TRBV19 and TRBJ1-2; TRBD1 matches 7 bases. The specimen sequenced was sorted CD4+, CD8+, or CD8+CD57+ T cells (not recorded which) from PBMCs. This TCR came from a human donor with aplastic anemia. The CDR3 DNA follows: TGTGCCAGTAACCTCCGCGGGACAGAAGCATATGGCTACACCTTC. Its translation is CASNLRGTEAYGYTF.